This T cell receptor (beta chain) was recovered during a study of beta chain features in type 1 diabetes (dated by TCRdb to 2016 to 2019). Study-wide context: Patients and healthy donors did not differ in mean age, gender distribution, total cell number or subset yield. Across all samples, roughly 110,000,000 sorted cells were examined, and cell number per subset correlated strongly with RNA yield. In the study, recently diagnosed type 1 diabetes patients and matched healthy donors were compared on the TCRB repertoires of their sorted circulating CD4+ T cell subsets. Naive and central memory subsets were obtained from all 30 or so donors, but regulatory and stem cell-like memory subsets were isolated from only 8 patients and 8 healthy donors. Overall results and qualifications from the work: Patients with type 1 diabetes made fewer insertions and deleted more nucleotides at VDJ recombination sites, implying thymic rearrangement abnormalities. PCR may preferentially amplify shorter templates, but because patient and control samples were amplified and corrected together, any resulting skew would affect both groups equally. Because small numbers of individuals were included in the HLA sub-analyses, any influence of HLA type on TCRB rearrangement was left unresolved. The naive, central memory and regulatory TCRB repertoires appeared to resemble one another more closely among patients than among healthy donors. A moderate but significant shortening of TCRB CDR3 length was observed in type 1 diabetes patients in all four CD4+ subsets. Because cDNA rather than genomic DNA was sequenced, highly expressing activated cells could have been over-represented, although no difference in activation and CD3 levels was found between groups.

The entire amount of isolated RNA was reverse transcribed using the High Capacity cDNA Reverse Transcription Kit, so the sequenced TCRB transcripts were expressed ones. Deep immunoSEQ sequencing was applied to naive, central memory and regulatory T cell samples, giving an average of around 3.4 million total reads per sample. After sorted cells were lysed in RLT buffer, RNA was extracted with DNase-treated RNeasy Micro or Mini kits, with the choice depending on cell number. To prevent cross-contamination, each cell subset was processed individually, whereas patient and healthy donor samples were processed jointly. Using the immunoSEQ multiplex PCR, TCRB sequences were amplified from cDNA into 87-bp fragments spanning the CDR3 region. The amplicons were sequenced using the Illumina HiSeq platform. In the paper's pipeline: Synthetic template baselines were used to correct PCR bias computationally, reads within Hamming distance 2 were collapsed together, and singletons that could not be merged were discarded. Reads were aligned against IMGT so that V, D and J genes, CDR3 length and insertions or deletions at six rearrangement sites could be assigned. Clonotype counts were normalized to sorted cell number within each subset before computing true diversity and Gini coefficients with the tcR R package. The overlap coefficient, calculated on TCRB nucleotide sequences, was used to quantify repertoire sharing. As stored in TCRdb, this immuneACCESS dataset retains in-frame rearrangements with V and J assigned. A fraction of the clones does not appear; measured against another copy, unresolved V genes explain less than half of the discrepancy, and the remainder lacks a known reason. D and trimming come from the DNA, and the V and J calls and clone size come from that table. This sample holds under 350,000 clones; 8% were observed only once. The ten largest clones capture more than 0.8% of the sample.

As regards this clone: Its binding antigen is unknown. The sample holds no much larger clone one base away, and base qualities are not on file.

Each donor gave one peripheral blood draw, roughly 110 mL on average, collected into heparinised tubes. A BD FACSAria II and a panel including CD45RO, CCR7, CD25, CD127, CD95 and CD27 were used to sort naive, central memory, regulatory and stem cell-like memory CD4+ T cells. All sorted populations exceeded 95% purity. PBMCs were isolated right away by Lymphoprep density gradient centrifugation and were stained directly, without culture. Samples were stained and sorted in pairs, with one healthy donor and one patient per experiment, so that batch effects were minimized. The CDR3 runs 12 amino acids, cysteine and phenylalanine included. Only the CDR3 DNA stays, 36 bases, in frame from base 1. The germline V gene yields SNHLY for CDR1 and FYNNEI for CDR2. Trimming takes 6 bases from V and 4 bases from J, and the germline ends sit 9 bases apart.

The sequenced sample consisted of central memory CD4+ T cells from blood. Recombination connected TRBV2 to TRBJ1-2; TRBD1 could be the D gene, as 6 bases match. This clonotype was sampled from a woman between 18 and 29 years old in good health. The CDR3 amino acid sequence is: CASRTDSYGYTF. The base sequence is TGTGCCAGCAGAACGGACAGCTATGGCTACACCTTC.